The rows below give T cell receptor beta chains drawn from one sample of a study of T cell responses to AZD1222 COVID-19 vaccine. Sequencing was performed with immunoSEQ multiplex PCR; in TCRdb, only in-frame clones are kept and a portion is missing. The sample lists 150,000 to 180,000 clones, around 90% seen once, with around 3% in the top ten. Sequencing used peripheral blood, obtained on day 0 of AZD1222 vaccination. These receptors all stem from an adult in good health. CDR3s include the opening cysteine and the closing phenylalanine or tryptophan. The order of the fields is clone size, CDR3 length, J gene, V gene, D gene, CDR3 protein, CDR3 DNA. The D gene is left open where the match is weak. Size tells how often a clone was seen (once, few, many) or the class of an expanded clone, and some rows leave it out.

clone_size: .; cdr3_length: 13; j_call: TRBJ1-3; v_call: TRBV28; d_call: .; cdr3_aa: CASSWDSGNTIYF; cdr3_nt: TGTGCCAGCAGTTGGGACTCTGGAAACACCATATATTTT
clone_size: .; cdr3_length: 14; j_call: TRBJ2-2; v_call: TRBV6-5; d_call: .; cdr3_aa: CASSYSTTAGELFF; cdr3_nt: TGTGCCAGCAGTTACTCGACTACGGCGGGGGAGCTGTTTTTT
clone_size: .; cdr3_length: 13; j_call: TRBJ1-2; v_call: TRBV15; d_call: TRBD1; cdr3_aa: CATGQGALYGYTF; cdr3_nt: TGTGCCACCGGACAGGGGGCTCTCTATGGCTACACCTTC
clone_size: .; cdr3_length: 12; j_call: TRBJ1-4; v_call: TRBV29-1; d_call: .; cdr3_aa: CSVPDLGEKLFF; cdr3_nt: TGCAGCGTCCCGGACCTGGGAGAAAAACTGTTTTTT
clone_size: .; cdr3_length: 14; j_call: TRBJ1-3; v_call: TRBV6-6; d_call: .; cdr3_aa: CASSPSGSGNTIYF; cdr3_nt: TGTGCCAGCAGTCCATCGGGCTCTGGAAACACCATATATTTT
clone_size: .; cdr3_length: 15; j_call: TRBJ1-2; v_call: TRBV5-4; d_call: TRBD1; cdr3_aa: CASSSGTGRSSGYTF; cdr3_nt: TGTGCCAGCAGCTCAGGGACAGGGCGGTCGAGCGGCTACACCTTC
clone_size: .; cdr3_length: 14; j_call: TRBJ1-2; v_call: TRBV5-1; d_call: TRBD1; cdr3_aa: CASSQQAGGAGYTF; cdr3_nt: TGCGCCAGCAGCCAACAAGCAGGGGGCGCTGGCTACACCTTC
clone_size: .; cdr3_length: 15; j_call: TRBJ1-5; v_call: TRBV7-2; d_call: .; cdr3_aa: CASSQAGGSNQPQHF; cdr3_nt: TGTGCCAGCAGCCAAGCGGGGGGAAGCAATCAGCCCCAGCATTTT
clone_size: .; cdr3_length: 15; j_call: TRBJ2-1; v_call: TRBV19; d_call: TRBD1; cdr3_aa: CASSFGQGHYNEQFF; cdr3_nt: TGTGCCAGTAGTTTTGGACAGGGGCACTACAATGAGCAGTTCTTC
clone_size: .; cdr3_length: 17; j_call: TRBJ2-1; v_call: TRBV4-3; d_call: TRBD2; cdr3_aa: CASSRETAGGFLREQFF; cdr3_nt: TGCGCCAGCAGCCGGGAGACAGCGGGGGGGTTTTTACGGGAGCAGTTCTTC
clone_size: .; cdr3_length: 14; j_call: TRBJ1-2; v_call: TRBV19; d_call: .; cdr3_aa: CASSIVGTNYGYTF; cdr3_nt: TGTGCCAGTAGTATAGTAGGTACTAACTATGGCTACACCTTC
clone_size: .; cdr3_length: 15; j_call: TRBJ1-4; v_call: TRBV5-6; d_call: .; cdr3_aa: CASRERGTTNEKLFF; cdr3_nt: TGTGCCAGCAGAGAGAGGGGTACAACTAATGAAAAACTGTTTTTT
clone_size: once; cdr3_length: 15; j_call: TRBJ1-4; v_call: TRBV7-9; d_call: TRBD1; cdr3_aa: CASSFSGTVFEKLFF; cdr3_nt: TGTGCCAGCAGCTTTTCCGGGACAGTTTTCGAAAAACTGTTTTTT
clone_size: .; cdr3_length: 12; j_call: TRBJ1-2; v_call: TRBV20-1; d_call: .; cdr3_aa: CSASSGNYGYTF; cdr3_nt: TGCAGTGCTAGTTCGGGGAACTATGGCTACACCTTC
clone_size: few; cdr3_length: 13; j_call: TRBJ2-7; v_call: TRBV7-2; d_call: .; cdr3_aa: CASSLAQGYEQYF; cdr3_nt: TGTGCCAGCAGCTTAGCTCAGGGGTACGAGCAGTACTTC
clone_size: .; cdr3_length: 13; j_call: TRBJ2-3; v_call: TRBV24-1; d_call: .; cdr3_aa: CATSEGSTDTQYF; cdr3_nt: TGTGCCACCAGTGAGGGGTCCACAGATACGCAGTATTTT
clone_size: few; cdr3_length: 14; j_call: TRBJ1-5; v_call: TRBV7-2; d_call: TRBD1; cdr3_aa: CASSPGSGGQPQHF; cdr3_nt: TGTGCCAGCAGCCCTGGCTCAGGGGGACAGCCCCAGCATTTT
clone_size: .; cdr3_length: 16; j_call: TRBJ2-3; v_call: TRBV3-1/TRBV3-2; d_call: TRBD2; cdr3_aa: CASSLNAGGSTDTQYF; cdr3_nt: TGTGCCAGCAGCCTAAACGCGGGGGGGAGCACAGATACGCAGTATTTT
clone_size: .; cdr3_length: 15; j_call: TRBJ2-5; v_call: TRBV18; d_call: .; cdr3_aa: CASSPPLGTLVTQYF; cdr3_nt: TGTGCCAGCTCACCACCCTTGGGCACCTTAGTGACCCAGTACTTC
clone_size: .; cdr3_length: 15; j_call: TRBJ2-1; v_call: TRBV29-1; d_call: TRBD1; cdr3_aa: CSVIPGQVHYNEQFF; cdr3_nt: TGCAGCGTCATCCCGGGACAGGTCCACTACAATGAGCAGTTCTTC
clone_size: .; cdr3_length: 17; j_call: TRBJ2-5; v_call: TRBV4-1; d_call: TRBD2; cdr3_aa: CASSQETSGAPRGTQYF; cdr3_nt: TGCGCCAGCAGCCAAGAGACTAGCGGGGCCCCAAGAGGGACCCAGTACTTC
clone_size: .; cdr3_length: 15; j_call: TRBJ1-1; v_call: TRBV3-1/TRBV3-2; d_call: TRBD1; cdr3_aa: CASAPRDSPNTEAFF; cdr3_nt: TGTGCCAGCGCCCCCCGGGACAGCCCAAACACTGAAGCTTTCTTT
clone_size: once; cdr3_length: 15; j_call: TRBJ2-1; v_call: TRBV7-7; d_call: TRBD2; cdr3_aa: CASSLAGGLYNEQFF; cdr3_nt: TGTGCTAGCAGCTTAGCGGGGGGGCTTTACAATGAGCAGTTCTTC
clone_size: once; cdr3_length: 13; j_call: TRBJ1-5; v_call: TRBV6-4; d_call: .; cdr3_aa: CASSEEGGQPQHF; cdr3_nt: TGTGCCAGCAGTGAGGAGGGTGGTCAGCCCCAGCATTTT
clone_size: .; cdr3_length: 15; j_call: TRBJ1-2; v_call: TRBV6-6; d_call: TRBD1; cdr3_aa: CASRPRGGADYGYTF; cdr3_nt: TGTGCCAGCAGACCACGAGGGGGCGCGGATTATGGCTACACCTTC
clone_size: .; cdr3_length: 12; j_call: TRBJ1-2; v_call: TRBV24-1; d_call: .; cdr3_aa: CATSEGDRGYTF; cdr3_nt: TGTGCCACCAGTGAGGGGGATCGCGGCTACACCTTC
clone_size: .; cdr3_length: 14; j_call: TRBJ2-1; v_call: TRBV5-8; d_call: .; cdr3_aa: CASSLDSQVWEQFF; cdr3_nt: TGTGCCAGCAGCTTGGACTCCCAGGTATGGGAGCAGTTCTTC
clone_size: few; cdr3_length: 18; j_call: TRBJ1-2; v_call: TRBV7-9; d_call: .; cdr3_aa: CASSLVLGGKRPGYGYTF; cdr3_nt: TGTGCCAGCAGCTTAGTCTTGGGGGGAAAGCGTCCGGGCTATGGCTACACCTTC
clone_size: .; cdr3_length: 14; j_call: TRBJ2-7; v_call: TRBV15; d_call: .; cdr3_aa: CATSRAVGPYEQYF; cdr3_nt: TGTGCCACCAGCAGAGCTGTGGGACCCTACGAGCAGTACTTC
clone_size: .; cdr3_length: 16; j_call: TRBJ2-1; v_call: TRBV4-3; d_call: .; cdr3_aa: CASSQDPGATYNEQFF; cdr3_nt: TGCGCCAGCAGCCAAGATCCCGGGGCCACCTACAATGAGCAGTTCTTC
clone_size: .; cdr3_length: 16; j_call: TRBJ2-3; v_call: TRBV6-5; d_call: .; cdr3_aa: CASSYSGRGGTDTQYF; cdr3_nt: TGTGCCAGCAGTTACTCCGGCAGGGGAGGGACAGATACGCAGTATTTT
clone_size: .; cdr3_length: 15; j_call: TRBJ2-2; v_call: TRBV25-1; d_call: .; cdr3_aa: CASRGSRGNTGELFF; cdr3_nt: TGTGCCAGCAGGGGGAGCAGGGGGAACACCGGGGAGCTGTTTTTT
clone_size: .; cdr3_length: 12; j_call: TRBJ1-5; v_call: TRBV6-5; d_call: .; cdr3_aa: CASNDPAGPQHF; cdr3_nt: TGTGCCAGCAACGACCCCGCGGGTCCCCAGCATTTT
clone_size: once; cdr3_length: 17; j_call: TRBJ2-2; v_call: TRBV5-1; d_call: TRBD1; cdr3_aa: CASTLLDSGGRTGELFF; cdr3_nt: TGCGCCAGCACCTTACTTGATTCAGGGGGCCGCACCGGGGAGCTGTTTTTT
clone_size: .; cdr3_length: 15; j_call: TRBJ2-3; v_call: TRBV5-1; d_call: TRBD2; cdr3_aa: CASSFFAGVTDTQYF; cdr3_nt: TGCGCCAGCAGCTTCTTTGCGGGGGTCACAGATACGCAGTATTTT
clone_size: .; cdr3_length: 13; j_call: TRBJ2-1; v_call: TRBV5-1; d_call: .; cdr3_aa: CASASGNDNEQFF; cdr3_nt: TGCGCCAGTGCCAGCGGCAACGACAATGAGCAGTTCTTC
clone_size: .; cdr3_length: 16; j_call: TRBJ2-2; v_call: TRBV5-1; d_call: .; cdr3_aa: CASSWDGTPSTGELFF; cdr3_nt: TGCGCCAGCAGCTGGGACGGGACACCATCCACCGGGGAGCTGTTTTTT
clone_size: .; cdr3_length: 14; j_call: TRBJ1-1; v_call: TRBV10-3; d_call: .; cdr3_aa: CAISESVGDAEAFF; cdr3_nt: TGTGCCATCAGTGAGTCGGTGGGGGACGCTGAAGCTTTCTTT
clone_size: .; cdr3_length: 15; j_call: TRBJ2-6; v_call: TRBV6-5; d_call: .; cdr3_aa: CASSTGSTGANVLTF; cdr3_nt: TGTGCCAGCAGCACAGGTTCCACTGGGGCCAACGTCCTGACTTTC
clone_size: .; cdr3_length: 15; j_call: TRBJ1-2; v_call: TRBV5-4; d_call: .; cdr3_aa: CASSGRGKGTYGYTF; cdr3_nt: TGTGCCAGCAGCGGCCGGGGTAAGGGAACCTATGGCTACACCTTC
clone_size: .; cdr3_length: 15; j_call: TRBJ1-4; v_call: TRBV16; d_call: .; cdr3_aa: CASSQTWQDNEKLFF; cdr3_nt: TGTGCCAGCAGCCAAACATGGCAGGATAATGAAAAACTGTTTTTT
clone_size: once; cdr3_length: 15; j_call: TRBJ1-4; v_call: TRBV28; d_call: .; cdr3_aa: CASSLGGPTNEKLFF; cdr3_nt: TGTGCCAGCAGTTTAGGGGGCCCAACTAATGAAAAACTGTTTTTT
clone_size: .; cdr3_length: 16; j_call: TRBJ2-1; v_call: TRBV18; d_call: TRBD2; cdr3_aa: CASSPTGGVSYNEQFF; cdr3_nt: TGTGCCAGCTCACCAACCGGGGGGGTCTCCTACAATGAGCAGTTCTTC
clone_size: once; cdr3_length: 16; j_call: TRBJ2-7; v_call: TRBV6-2/TRBV6-3; d_call: TRBD1; cdr3_aa: CASSYSTGDVAAEQYF; cdr3_nt: TGTGCCAGCAGTTACTCGACAGGGGACGTTGCTGCAGAGCAGTACTTC
clone_size: .; cdr3_length: 16; j_call: TRBJ1-1; v_call: TRBV5-1; d_call: .; cdr3_aa: CASSFSRGHTNTEAFF; cdr3_nt: TGCGCCAGCAGCTTTTCACGGGGGCACACGAACACTGAAGCTTTCTTT
clone_size: .; cdr3_length: 15; j_call: TRBJ1-3; v_call: TRBV4-3; d_call: .; cdr3_aa: CASSQDRVSGNTIYF; cdr3_nt: TGCGCCAGCAGCCAAGACAGGGTCTCTGGAAACACCATATATTTT
clone_size: .; cdr3_length: 15; j_call: TRBJ2-1; v_call: TRBV5-5; d_call: .; cdr3_aa: CASSQTTGSHNEQFF; cdr3_nt: TGTGCCAGCAGCCAAACTACAGGGTCACACAATGAGCAGTTCTTC
clone_size: .; cdr3_length: 13; j_call: TRBJ1-5; v_call: TRBV6-5; d_call: TRBD1; cdr3_aa: CASRQGANQPQHF; cdr3_nt: TGTGCCAGCAGACAGGGGGCCAATCAGCCCCAGCATTTT